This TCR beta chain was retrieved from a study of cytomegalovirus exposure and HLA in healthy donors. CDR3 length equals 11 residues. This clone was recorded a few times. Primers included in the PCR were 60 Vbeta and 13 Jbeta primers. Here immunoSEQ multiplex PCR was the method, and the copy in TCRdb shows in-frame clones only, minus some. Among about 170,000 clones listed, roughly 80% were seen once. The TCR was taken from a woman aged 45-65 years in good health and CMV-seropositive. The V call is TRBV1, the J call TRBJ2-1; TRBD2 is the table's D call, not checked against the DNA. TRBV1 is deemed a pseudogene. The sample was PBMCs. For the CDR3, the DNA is TGCACCACCGCGCCCCCGGATGAGCAGTTCTTC. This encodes CTTAPPDEQFF.